What follows is one T cell receptor beta chain and its context. These data are taken from a study of CD39 and CD103 CD8 tumor-infiltrating T cells. With 3 bases removed from V and 6 bases from J, the gap between germline ends came to 12 bases. From germline, CDR1 is SGHAT and CDR2 FQDESV (reference sequence). There are 14 residues in the CDR3. Repertoires were generated with immunoSEQ multiplex PCR, while TCRdb's copy carries only in-frame clones and drops some. The sample lists approximately 17,000 clones, 75% to 95% occurring once. Patients were not receiving therapy at sample collection. The chain is built from TRBV11-1 and TRBJ2-1; D not certain. The receptor comes from a human donor with head and neck squamous cell carcinoma. Material: CD8+ T cells sorted from blood. Subset specified: total memory CD8 T cells (CD45RA-CCR7+/-) from blood or uninvolved lymph node. CDR3 DNA sequence: TGTGCCAGCAGCTTTGCACCGGTTCTCAATGAGCAGTTCTTC. Translation: CASSFAPVLNEQFF.